This TCR beta chain was documented in a study of blood T cell repertoires in COVID-19. Germline CDR1 LNHDA, CDR2 SQIVND (reference sequence). Trimming took 10 bases from V and 5 from J, leaving 14 bases between them. The CDR3 has 13 residues. How the authors handled the data: Quantification of nucleated cells was approximated via reference gene primer amplification. TCRdb's copy holds only in-frame clones and misses some; the assay was immunoSEQ multiplex PCR. That table furnishes V, J and clone size, whereas the DNA furnished D and trimming. The sample carries 250,000 to 300,000 clones, approximately 91% recorded once. Adults between about 18 and 95 years of age took part from 20 to 25 US areas. Researchers sorted participants into cohorts using their self-reported clinical history.

The TCR originated in a woman aged 35 to 49 who had recovered from COVID-19. The chain is built from TRBV19 and TRBJ1-4; D unresolved. Sequencing was done on a sample of PBMCs or T cells enriched from blood (not recorded which). This chain's CDR3 is CATTTGRNEKLFF. The CDR3 coding sequence is TGTGCCACCACGACGGGTAGGAATGAAAAACTGTTTTTT. The variable domain in full, with the rest retrieved from reference TRBV19 and TRBJ1-4, is DGGITQSPKYLFRKEGQNVTLSCEQNLNHDAMYWYRQDPGQGLRLIYYSQIVNDFQKGDIAEGYSVSREKKESFPLTVTSAQKNPTAFYLCATTTGRNEKLFFGSGTQLSVL.